What follows describes a single TCR beta chain. This sample was included in a study of cytomegalovirus exposure and HLA in healthy donors. Donors were drawn from the approximately 120-subject validation cohort, separate from the approximately 680-subject first cohort. The data were produced by immunoSEQ multiplex PCR, yet TCRdb's version contains in-frame clones alone and is incomplete. The sample holds 210,000 or so clones, around 88% seen once. V lost 6 bases and J lost 6; bases outside the gene matches: 8. The germline gives CDR1 SEHNR, CDR2 FQNEAQ (reference sequence). CDR3 length equals 14 residues.

This TCR derives from a woman under 30 in good health and CMV-seronegative. The sequenced sample was PBMCs. V gene TRBV7-9 combines with J gene TRBJ2-3; the match to TRBD1 covers 8 bases. The CDR3: CASRRTGMEDTQYF. The CDR3 coding sequence is TGTGCCAGCAGAAGGACAGGGATGGAGGATACGCAGTATTTT.